Presented here are 18 T cell receptor beta chains from one specimen sequenced in a study of T cells in localized non-small cell lung cancer. Using immunoSEQ multiplex PCR, the repertoire was profiled, and TCRdb retains in-frame clones only, with some absent. This sample has over 40,000 clones, with around 80% found just once. Material: peripheral blood mononuclear cells, obtained before any cancer treatment. All receptors come from a man between 35 and 75 years old with stage III lung adenocarcinoma.

The chain couples TRBV7-2 to TRBJ2-1; D not resolved. The CDR3 covers 15 residues. The germline V and J ends were trimmed by 4 bases and 2 bases, with 12 bases remaining between them. CDR1 and CDR2 from the germline V gene are SGHTA and FQGNSA. The CDR3 spells CASSSLSSTYNEQFF. CDR3 in DNA: TGTGCCAGCAGCTCACTTAGTTCCACCTACAATGAGCAGTTCTTC.

This chain links TRBV11-2 with TRBJ2-2; TRBD2 is a possible D gene (6 bases). V was pared by 7 bases and J by 1 base, with 16 bases between. The CDR3 length is 16 residues. Germline V gene data show CDR1 as SGHAT and CDR2 as FQNNGV. CDR3 in amino acids: CASTILVGGNTGELFF. CDR3 bases: TGTGCCAGCACCATACTGGTGGGGGGGAACACCGGGGAGCTGTTTTTT.

V and J are TRBV7-2 and TRBJ2-1, with 8 bases identical to TRBD2. The CDR3 loop spans 15 amino acids. Trimming took 1 base from V and 7 from J; bases not matched to a gene: 6. Germline lookup yields CDR1 SGHTA and CDR2 FQGNSA. The CDR3 region is CASSLDSGGVNEQFF. For the CDR3, the DNA is TGTGCCAGCAGCTTAGACTCCGGGGGGGTTAATGAGCAGTTCTTC. The complete variable domain, with remaining parts taken from reference TRBV7-2 and TRBJ2-1, reads GAGVSQSPSNKVTEKGKDVELRCDPISGHTALYWYRQSLGQGLEFLIYFQGNSAPDKSGLPSDRFSAERTGGSVSTLTIQRTQQEDSAVYLCASSLDSGGVNEQFFGPGTRLTVL.

The CDR3 DNA reads as TGTGCCAGCAGCCAAAGGGCTAGGGATTCACCCCTCCACTTT. Translated, it gives CASSQRARDSPLHF. This chain links TRBV14 with TRBJ1-6, with D unclear. This CDR3 contains 14 residues. The germline gives CDR1 SGHDN, CDR2 FVKESK. Trimming took 2 bases from V and 8 from J, leaving 10 bases between them.

This chain joins TRBV25-1 and TRBJ1-1, with 10 bases fitting TRBD1. The CDR3 is 14 residues long. The J segment lost 2 bases and the V segment lost 4 bases, leaving 1 base of the junction unmatched. Per the germline V gene, CDR1 is MGHDK and CDR2 is SYGVNS. The CDR3 DNA follows: TGTGCCAGCAGTGGGACAGGGGGAAACACTGAAGCTTTCTTT. Encoded protein: CASSGTGGNTEAFF.

The rearrangement uses TRBV15 and TRBJ1-1; D is perhaps TRBD1 (5 bases). V was cut by 0 bases and J by 5 bases, with 13 bases left in between. This CDR3 has 15 residues. Per germline, CDR1 LNHNV and CDR2 YYDKDF (reference sequence). CDR3 loop: CATSREPGTGTEAFF. The CDR3 coding sequence is TGTGCCACCAGCAGAGAACCGGGTACAGGAACTGAAGCTTTCTTT.

The V call is TRBV19, the J call TRBJ1-5; D uncertain. V lost 9 bases and J 0 bases, leaving 9 bases between the germline ends. The CDR3 totals 13 residues. Germline-derived CDR1 and CDR2 are LNHDA and SQIVND (reference sequence). In DNA, the CDR3 is TGTGCCAGAGACGGACCTAGCAATCAGCCCCAGCATTTT. Translation: CARDGPSNQPQHF. Full variable domain (rest looked up from reference TRBV19 and TRBJ1-5): DGGITQSPKYLFRKEGQNVTLSCEQNLNHDAMYWYRQDPGQGLRLIYYSQIVNDFQKGDIAEGYSVSREKKESFPLTVTSAQKNPTAFYLCARDGPSNQPQHFGDGTRLSIL.

The chain recombines TRBV5-1 with TRBJ2-7, with TRBD1 matching over 7 bases. V lost 4 bases, J lost 2 bases, and 3 bases stayed unmatched. The CDR3 contains 13 residues. The germline V gene has CDR1 SGHRS and CDR2 YFSETQ. In DNA, the CDR3 is TGCGCCAGCAGCGAGGGACAGCCCTACGAGCAGTACTTC. This sequence encodes CASSEGQPYEQYF.

This sequence joins TRBV6-5 and TRBJ2-7; perhaps TRBD1 as D (5 bases). Trimming removed 6 bases at V and 3 bases at J, with 12 bases between. The CDR3 covers 13 residues. Germline V gene sequence: CDR1 MNHEY, CDR2 SVGAGI. The CDR3 nucleotides read TGTGCCAGCAGCCCGGAAACAGGCTACGAGCAGTACTTC. It yields the protein CASSPETGYEQYF.

The genes are TRBV7-6 and TRBJ2-3, with D uncertain. Germline CDR1 reads SGHVS; CDR2 reads FNYEAQ. Trimming shortened V by 5 bases and J by 6 bases, and 18 bases separated the two germline ends. The CDR3 consists of 15 residues. CDR3: CASSLGSLETDTQYF. As DNA, the CDR3 is TGTGCCAGCAGCCTGGGGTCTCTCGAGACTGATACGCAGTATTTT. The full variable domain, rest sourced from reference TRBV7-6 and TRBJ2-3, is GAGVSQSPRYKVTKRGQDVALRCDPISGHVSLYWYRQALGQGPEFLTYFNYEAQQDKSGLPNDRFSAERPEGSISTLTIQRTEQRDSAMYRCASSLGSLETDTQYFGPGTRLTVL.

The chain combines TRBV30 with TRBJ1-3; weak D call: TRBD1 (6 bases). Per germline, CDR1 GTSNPN and CDR2 SVGIG (reference sequence). V was clipped by 0 bases and J by 4 bases, with 13 bases between them. The CDR3 has 15 residues. For the CDR3, the DNA is TGTGCCTGGAGTGTAGGGGGTTTCGGAGGAAACACCATATATTTT. It translates to CAWSVGGFGGNTIYF.

The chain joins TRBV5-5 to TRBJ1-2, with a weak D call TRBD1 (5 bases). V was cut by 2 bases and J by 7 bases, with 12 bases left in between. CDR3 length equals 13 residues. Germline V gives CDR1 SGHKS, CDR2 YYEKEE (reference sequence). This chain's CDR3 is CASSFEGMGGYTF. CDR3 nucleotides: TGTGCCAGCAGCTTCGAGGGGATGGGTGGCTACACCTTC.

The CDR3 loop is CASSLVSGDFYEQYF. DNA for the CDR3: TGTGCCAGCAGCTTAGTAAGCGGGGATTTCTACGAGCAGTACTTC. This chain joins TRBV11-2 and TRBJ2-7; TRBD2 aligns across 7 bases. CDR1 and CDR2 (germline): SGHAT, FQNNGV. Losses at the gene ends were 1 base for V and 3 bases for J; bases not matched to a gene: 6. This CDR3 spans 15 amino acids.

The CDR3 sequence is CASSILETQYF. The CDR3 nucleotides are TGTGCCAGTTCAATTCTGGAGACCCAGTACTTC. The V gene is TRBV2, the J gene TRBJ2-5; D ambiguous. V gave up 9 bases and J gave up 5 bases, with 10 bases separating them. CDR3 length equals 11 residues. The germline gives CDR1 SNHLY, CDR2 FYNNEI.

In its sample, this clone was seen a few times. Other DNA sequences from this sample encode an identical CDR3 as well. The chain combines TRBV27 with TRBJ1-5; 9 positions match TRBD1. With 2 bases clipped from V and 4 bases from J, the junction kept 0 bases outside the gene matches. The CDR3 covers 14 residues. Germline lookup yields CDR1 MNHEY and CDR2 SMNVEV (reference sequence). CDR3 sequence reads: CASSLGTGNQPQHF. The CDR3 bases are TGTGCCAGCAGTTTAGGGACAGGGAATCAGCCCCAGCATTTT.

The chain joins TRBV4-1 to TRBJ1-2, with D uncertain. The germline V and J ends were trimmed by 4 bases and 3 bases, with 18 bases remaining between them. Per the germline V gene, CDR1 is MGHRA and CDR2 is YSYEKL. The CDR3 length is 16 residues. The CDR3 DNA follows: TGCGCCAGCAGCCCGGAAGCCCGTTTAGTCTACTATGGCTACACCTTC. Its protein product is CASSPEARLVYYGYTF.

This sequence joins TRBV9 and TRBJ2-5, with D perhaps assigned TRBD1 or TRBD2 (6 bases each). Per germline, CDR1 SGDLS and CDR2 YYNGEE. The CDR3 totals 15 residues. Trimming shortened V by 2 bases and J by 4 bases, and 15 bases separated the two germline ends. CDR3 in DNA: TGTGCCAGCAGCGTCGGGGGCCCCATTGCAGAGACCCAGTACTTC. It is translated as CASSVGGPIAETQYF.

The J gene is TRBJ1-2, the V gene TRBV5-1, with D unclear. CDR3 length equals 13 residues. The V and J ends lost 3 bases and 2 bases respectively, with 8 bases between them. Germline lookup yields CDR1 SGHRS and CDR2 YFSETQ. Here the CDR3 reads CASSYDRNYGYTF. The CDR3 region has the DNA TGCGCCAGCAGCTATGACCGGAACTATGGCTACACCTTC.